This T cell receptor (beta chain) was sequenced for a study of beta chain features in type 1 diabetes. In germline, CDR1 is SQVTM, CDR2 ANQGSEA. The J segment lost 6 bases and the V segment lost 7 bases, leaving 5 bases of the junction unmatched. CDR3 size: 14 residues. Study outcomes and limitations: Whether HLA type affects TCRB rearrangement stayed undetermined in the present work. Patients with Type 1 diabetes showed moderately but significantly shorter TCRB CDR3s in all four CD4+ subsets.

The sample holds a few counts of this clone. Antigen: not known. Of the isolated RNA, all was reverse transcribed, and so the sequenced material was expressed TCRB transcripts. Measured with immunoSEQ multiplex PCR; TCRdb has only the in-frame clones, and not every one. In the table there are 280,000 or so clones, 15% of which are singletons. The material sequenced was naive CD4+ T cells from blood. The sequence was obtained from a man in his late teens or twenties with type 1 diabetes. The gene calls are TRBV29-1 and TRBJ2-1; 14 nucleotides line up with TRBD2. The CDR3 nucleotides read TGCAGCGCTTCGACTAGCGGGAGGGCCAATGAGCAGTTCTTC. This sequence encodes CSASTSGRANEQFF.